This T cell receptor beta chain was sequenced in a study of OX40 agonist ivuxolimab in advanced cancers. The wider study: Three patients got partial responses; one had hepatocellular carcinoma and two had cutaneous melanoma. Study results and caveats: Fewer expanded clones were found on average in CD4+ than in CD8+ T cells. CD4+ and CD8+ blood T cells expanded clonally by week 6 at 0.1 to 3.0 mg/kg. Some nonresponders also had low normalized T-cell clonal expansion.

The CDR3 has 13 residues. V lost 9 bases and J lost 8; bases outside the gene matches: 8. Germline CDR1 SGHRS, CDR2 YFSETQ. As regards this clone: Its antigen is unknown.

The method was immunoSEQ multiplex PCR; TCRdb's version includes in-frame clones alone and lacks a portion of them. This table holds some 72,000 clones, around 92% found once. The chain carries TRBV5-1 and TRBJ2-1; 10 bases agree with TRBD2. This specimen consisted of CD4+ or CD8+ T cells sorted from blood, obtained in a trial of the OX40 agonist ivuxolimab. The TCR sequence derives from an adult with an advanced solid tumor such as melanoma, head and neck, liver or kidney cancer. This chain's CDR3 is CATRLAGIDEQFF. The CDR3 DNA follows: TGCGCCACTCGACTAGCGGGTATAGATGAGCAGTTCTTC. The variable domain in full, with the rest retrieved from reference TRBV5-1 and TRBJ2-1, is KAGVTQTPRYLIKTRGQQVTLSCSPISGHRSVSWYQQTPGQGLQFLFEYFSETQRNKGNFPGRFSGRQFSNSRSEMNVSTLELGDSALYLCATRLAGIDEQFFGPGTRLTVL.